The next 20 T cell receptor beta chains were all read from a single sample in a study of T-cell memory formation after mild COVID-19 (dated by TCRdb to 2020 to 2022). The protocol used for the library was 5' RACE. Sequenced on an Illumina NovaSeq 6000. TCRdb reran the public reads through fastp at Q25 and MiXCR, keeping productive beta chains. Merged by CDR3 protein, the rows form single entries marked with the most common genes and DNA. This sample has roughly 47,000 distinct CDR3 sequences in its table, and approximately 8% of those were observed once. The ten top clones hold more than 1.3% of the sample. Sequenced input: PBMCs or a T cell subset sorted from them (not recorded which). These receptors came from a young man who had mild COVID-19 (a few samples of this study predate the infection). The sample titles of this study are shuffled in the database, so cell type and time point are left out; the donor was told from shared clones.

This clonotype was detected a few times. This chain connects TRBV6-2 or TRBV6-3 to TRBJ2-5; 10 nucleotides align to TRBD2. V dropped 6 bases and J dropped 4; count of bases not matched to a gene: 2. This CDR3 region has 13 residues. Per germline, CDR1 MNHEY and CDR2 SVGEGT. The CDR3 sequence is CASSRTSGETQYF. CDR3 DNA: TGTGCCAGCAGCCGGACTAGCGGAGAGACCCAGTACTTC.

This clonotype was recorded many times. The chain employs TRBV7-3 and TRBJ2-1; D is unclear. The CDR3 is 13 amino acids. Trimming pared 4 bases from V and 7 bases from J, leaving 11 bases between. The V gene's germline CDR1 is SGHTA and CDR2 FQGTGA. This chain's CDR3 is CASSSGPKNEQFF. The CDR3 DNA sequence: TGTGCCAGCAGCTCCGGACCGAAAAATGAGCAGTTCTTC.

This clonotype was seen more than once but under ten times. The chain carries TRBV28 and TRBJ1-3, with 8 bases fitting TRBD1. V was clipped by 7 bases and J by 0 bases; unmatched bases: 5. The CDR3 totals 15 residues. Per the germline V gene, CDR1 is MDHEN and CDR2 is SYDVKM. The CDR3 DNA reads TGTGCCAGCACTACAGGGGGAAGCTCTGGAAACACCATATATTTT. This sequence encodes CASTTGGSSGNTIYF.

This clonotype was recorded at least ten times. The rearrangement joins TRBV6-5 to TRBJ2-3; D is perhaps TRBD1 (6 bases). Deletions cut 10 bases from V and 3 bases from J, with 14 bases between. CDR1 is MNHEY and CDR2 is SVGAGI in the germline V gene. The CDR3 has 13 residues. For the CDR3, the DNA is TGTGCCACCTGGGGGCCAGGGACAGATACGCAGTATTTT. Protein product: CATWGPGTDTQYF.

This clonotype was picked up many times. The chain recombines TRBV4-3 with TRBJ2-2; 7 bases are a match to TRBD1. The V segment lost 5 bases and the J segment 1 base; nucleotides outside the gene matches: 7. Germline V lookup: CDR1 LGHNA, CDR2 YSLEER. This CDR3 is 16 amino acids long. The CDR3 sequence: CASSVNPGGNTGELFF. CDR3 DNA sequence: TGCGCCAGCAGCGTAAACCCAGGGGGGAACACCGGGGAGCTGTTTTTT.

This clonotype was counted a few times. CDR3 coding DNA: TGTGCCAGCAGCCCGCCGGGACTAGCCCTTTTGGATGAGCAGTTCTTC. This codes for CASSPPGLALLDEQFF. The J gene is TRBJ2-1, the V gene TRBV7-9; 9 bases agree with TRBD2. CDR1 and CDR2 (germline): SEHNR, FQNEAQ (reference sequence). The CDR3 sequence is 16 residues long. Trimming took 5 bases from V and 8 from J; bases not matched to a gene: 13.

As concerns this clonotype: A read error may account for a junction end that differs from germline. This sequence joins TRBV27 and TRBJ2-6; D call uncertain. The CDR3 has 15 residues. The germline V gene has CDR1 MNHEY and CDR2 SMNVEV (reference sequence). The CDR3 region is CTSSQDISGANVLTF. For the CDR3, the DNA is TGCACCAGCAGTCAAGACATTTCTGGGGCCAACGTCCTGACTTTC. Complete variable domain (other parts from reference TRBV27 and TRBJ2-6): EAQVTQNPRYLITVTGKKLTVTCSQNMNHEYMSWYRQDPGLGLRQIYYSMNVEVTDKGDVPEGYKVSRKEKRNFPLILESPSPNQTSLYFCTSSQDISGANVLTFGAGSRLTVL.

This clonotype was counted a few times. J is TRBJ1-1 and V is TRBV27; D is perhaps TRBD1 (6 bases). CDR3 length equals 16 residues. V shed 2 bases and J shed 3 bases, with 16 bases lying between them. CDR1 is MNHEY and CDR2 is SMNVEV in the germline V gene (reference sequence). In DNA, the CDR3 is TGTGCCAGCAGTTTAGGGCCAGGGGAGGTGTACACTGAAGCTTTCTTT. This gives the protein CASSLGPGEVYTEAFF.

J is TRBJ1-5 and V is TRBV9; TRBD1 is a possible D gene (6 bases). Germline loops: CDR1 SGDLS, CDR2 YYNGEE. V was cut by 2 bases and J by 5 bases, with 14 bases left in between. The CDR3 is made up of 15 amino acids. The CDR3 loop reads CASSVSPDRYQPQHF. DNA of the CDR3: TGTGCCAGCAGCGTCTCCCCCGACAGGTATCAGCCCCAGCATTTT.

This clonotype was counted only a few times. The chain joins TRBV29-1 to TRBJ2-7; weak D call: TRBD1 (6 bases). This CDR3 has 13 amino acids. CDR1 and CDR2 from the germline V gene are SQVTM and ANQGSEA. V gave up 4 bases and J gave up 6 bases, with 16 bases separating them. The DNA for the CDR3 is TGCAGCGTTGTGGCACAGGGAGATGGCGAGCAGTACTTC. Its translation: CSVVAQGDGEQYF.

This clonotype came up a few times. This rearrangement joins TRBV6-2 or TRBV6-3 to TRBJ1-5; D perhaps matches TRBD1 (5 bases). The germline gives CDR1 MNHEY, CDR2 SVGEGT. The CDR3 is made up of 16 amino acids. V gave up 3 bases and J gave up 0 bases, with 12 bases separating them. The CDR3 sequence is CASSYSRAYSNQPQHF. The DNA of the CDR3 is TGTGCCAGCAGTTATTCCAGGGCGTATAGCAATCAGCCCCAGCATTTT.

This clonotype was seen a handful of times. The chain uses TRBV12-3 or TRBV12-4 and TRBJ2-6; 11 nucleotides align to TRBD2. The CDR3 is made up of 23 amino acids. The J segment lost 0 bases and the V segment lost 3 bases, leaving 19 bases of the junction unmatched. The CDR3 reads CASSFLDRVNLAGGSSGANVLTF. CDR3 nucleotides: TGTGCCAGCAGTTTTTTGGACAGGGTTAACCTAGCGGGGGGCAGCTCTGGGGCCAACGTCCTGACTTTC.

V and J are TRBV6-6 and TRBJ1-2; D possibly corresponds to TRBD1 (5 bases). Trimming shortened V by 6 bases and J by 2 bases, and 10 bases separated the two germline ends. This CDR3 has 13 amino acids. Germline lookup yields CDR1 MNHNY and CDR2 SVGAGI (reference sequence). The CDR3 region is CASRGGENYGYTF. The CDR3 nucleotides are TGTGCCAGCAGGGGAGGGGAAAACTATGGCTACACCTTC.

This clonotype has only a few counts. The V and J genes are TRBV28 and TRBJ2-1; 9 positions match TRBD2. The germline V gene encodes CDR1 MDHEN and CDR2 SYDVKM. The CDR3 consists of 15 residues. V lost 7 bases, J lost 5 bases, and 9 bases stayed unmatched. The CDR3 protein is CASISLSGGNNEQFF. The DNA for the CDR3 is TGTGCCAGCATTTCACTGAGCGGGGGGAACAATGAGCAGTTCTTC.

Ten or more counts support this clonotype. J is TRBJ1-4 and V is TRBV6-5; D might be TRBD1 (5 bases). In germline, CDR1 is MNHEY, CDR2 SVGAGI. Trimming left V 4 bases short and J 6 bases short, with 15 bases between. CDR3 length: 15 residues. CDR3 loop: CASSFRRPGDEKLFF. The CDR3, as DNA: TGTGCCAGCAGTTTCCGACGGCCGGGGGATGAAAAACTGTTTTTT.

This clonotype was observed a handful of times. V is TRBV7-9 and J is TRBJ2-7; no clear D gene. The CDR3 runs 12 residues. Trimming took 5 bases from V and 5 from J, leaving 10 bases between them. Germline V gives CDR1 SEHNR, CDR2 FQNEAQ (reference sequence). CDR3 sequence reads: CASSLTQDEQYF. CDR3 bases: TGTGCCAGCAGCCTGACTCAGGACGAGCAGTACTTC.

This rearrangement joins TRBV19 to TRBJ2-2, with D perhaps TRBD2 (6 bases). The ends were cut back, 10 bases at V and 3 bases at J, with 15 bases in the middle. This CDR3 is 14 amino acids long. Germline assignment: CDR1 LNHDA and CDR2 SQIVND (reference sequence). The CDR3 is CATFTSSDTGELFF. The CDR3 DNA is TGTGCCACCTTTACTAGCTCGGACACCGGGGAGCTGTTTTTT. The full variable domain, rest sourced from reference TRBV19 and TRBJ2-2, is DGGITQSPKYLFRKEGQNVTLSCEQNLNHDAMYWYRQDPGQGLRLIYYSQIVNDFQKGDIAEGYSVSREKKESFPLTVTSAQKNPTAFYLCATFTSSDTGELFFGEGSRLTVL.

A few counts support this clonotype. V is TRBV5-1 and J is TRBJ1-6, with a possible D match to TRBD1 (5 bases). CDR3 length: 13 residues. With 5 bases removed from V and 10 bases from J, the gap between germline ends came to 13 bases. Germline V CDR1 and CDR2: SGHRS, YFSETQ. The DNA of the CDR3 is TGCGCCAGCAGTGGGGGGGAGACCTCACCCCTCCACTTT. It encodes CASSGGETSPLHF.

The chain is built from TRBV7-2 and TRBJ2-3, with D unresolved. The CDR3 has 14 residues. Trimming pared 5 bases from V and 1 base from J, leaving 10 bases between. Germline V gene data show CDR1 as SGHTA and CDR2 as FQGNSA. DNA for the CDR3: TGTGCCAGCAGCCCTTCGGTTGGCACAGATACGCAGTATTTT. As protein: CASSPSVGTDTQYF. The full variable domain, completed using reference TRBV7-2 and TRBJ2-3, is GAGVSQSPSNKVTEKGKDVELRCDPISGHTALYWYRQSLGQGLEFLIYFQGNSAPDKSGLPSDRFSAERTGGSVSTLTIQRTQQEDSAVYLCASSPSVGTDTQYFGPGTRLTVL.

Written as DNA, the CDR3 is TGCGCCAGCAGCTTGTGGCAGGGCACAGATACGCAGTATTTT. This codes for CASSLWQGTDTQYF. The V and J genes are TRBV5-1 and TRBJ2-3, with D hard to call. The germline V gene has CDR1 SGHRS and CDR2 YFSETQ. V was shortened by 1 base and J by 1 base, with 7 bases between the two germline ends. This CDR3 comprises 14 residues.